This T cell receptor beta chain emerged from a study of shared clonotypes between healthy human individuals. In the study overall: A couple of women and a few men aged 18 to 49 served as donors. Study-level findings and limits: Enrolling few donors narrowed the genetic and exposure-history diversity that was represented.

At the deep level, the assay was run. The method was immunoSEQ multiplex PCR; TCRdb's version includes in-frame clones alone and lacks a portion of them. The table includes more than 550,000 clones, 55% to 75% detected once. Concerning this clone itself: Its antigen is not identified.

CD4+ cell separation produced CD45RA+ naive and CD45RA-negative memory subsets. The receptor comes from a woman younger than 45 in good health. The specimen was memory CD4+ T cells sorted from blood. Regarding subset: CD45RA-negative fraction.

The DNA of the CDR3 is TGCAGCGGGTCGGACAGGGCGGAAGCTTTCTTT. Amino acids: CSGSDRAEAFF. The genes are TRBV29-1 and TRBJ1-1; 8 bases fit TRBD1. V lost 7 bases, J lost 8 bases, and 6 bases stayed unmatched. Germline V gene lookup returns CDR1 SQVTM and CDR2 ANQGSEA. This CDR3 region has 11 residues.